The next 3 T cell receptor beta chains were all read from a single sample in a study of blood T cell repertoires in COVID-19. Using immunoSEQ multiplex PCR, the repertoire was profiled, and TCRdb retains in-frame clones only, with some absent. The repertoire holds 250,000 to 350,000 clones, with around 91% as singletons. Input material: PBMCs or T cells enriched from blood (not recorded which). The receptors here all came from a woman younger than 30 who had recovered from COVID-19.

The V and J genes are TRBV27 and TRBJ2-1; 7 bases align to TRBD2. CDR3 size: 17 residues. Looked up from germline, CDR1 is MNHEY and CDR2 is SMNVEV (reference sequence). The junction had 13 bases not matched to a gene; V was cut back by 4 bases and J by 4 bases. CDR3 DNA: TGTGCCAGCAGTTGGGGGGGAACCGCTCCCTTTTACAATGAGCAGTTCTTC. This gives the protein CASSWGGTAPFYNEQFF.

The J gene is TRBJ2-3, the V gene TRBV27; 14 bases agree with TRBD2. V gave up 5 bases and J gave up 0 bases; unmatched junction bases: 4. This CDR3 spans 17 amino acids. The germline V gene has CDR1 MNHEY and CDR2 SMNVEV (reference sequence). Written as DNA, the CDR3 is TGTGCCAGCAGTCCCTGGACTAGCGGGGGGAGCACAGATACGCAGTATTTT. Translated, it gives CASSPWTSGGSTDTQYF.

This clone was picked up one time. The rearrangement joins TRBV4-1 to TRBJ1-5; TRBD1 matches at 7 bases. V lost 2 bases to trimming and J lost 2 bases; unmatched junction nucleotides: 6. The CDR3 totals 16 residues. CDR1 and CDR2 (germline): MGHRA, YSYEKL. The CDR3 nucleotides are TGCGCCAGCAGCCAAAGACAGGGACTGGGCAATCAGCCCCAGCATTTT. Translating gives CASSQRQGLGNQPQHF.